This T cell receptor beta chain originates from a study of blood T cell repertoires in COVID-19 (dated by TCRdb to 2018 to 2021). Background on the whole study: Samples covering the acute and convalescent phases of COVID-19 were provided by collaborators in the United States, Italy and Spain. The prospective study material was composed of cDNA or gDNA derived from T cells, B-cell-depleted T cells, or PBMCs. The dataset comprised deeply sampled blood TCRbeta repertoires from subjects exposed to, actively infected with, or recovered from COVID-19. Where HLA class I and class II types were available, the types were taken from metadata supplied by the sample provider, not from assay-based typing. The samples were drawn from the first 160 participants of the ongoing ImmuneRACE study and from some 1,300 subjects provided by 6 global collaborators. The repertoires were made available in a free public database intended to serve as a resource for research on the immune response to SARS-CoV-2. Sample metadata almost always included a de-identified subject ID, COVID-19 status, age in years and sex. The research as a whole found: Clinical and demographic metadata were provided uncurated, with the amount varying by source and participant.

TCRbeta CDR3 regions were amplified from genomic DNA by means of the immunoSEQ Assay, a bias-controlled multiplex PCR. The original methods were these. Within the assay, amplification of reference gene primers was used to estimate how many nucleated cells each sample contained. Sequence reads were collapsed and filtered to measure the absolute abundance of every unique TCRbeta CDR3 rearrangement. Productive Simpson clonality was computed per sample as the square root of Simpson's diversity index over productive rearrangements. TCRdb carries this immuneACCESS record with in-frame sequences only. Its versions omit some clonotypes, under half of them owing to an unresolved V gene in the studies checked, with the rest unexplained. The V and J calls and clone size were taken over from that table, and D and trimming were inferred from the DNA. Counted in this sample were about 220,000 clones; around four fifths of them appeared once. The ten most abundant clones make up under 8.5% of the sample.

One collaborating source in Seattle enrolled patients while the patients were actively infected and followed the patients over time throughout the course of disease. Each collaborating institution followed its own protocols to collect whole blood in K2EDTA tubes. Collaborator samples were shipped for TCRbeta analysis as frozen whole blood, isolated PBMCs, or DNA extracted from either sample type. The CDR3 runs 15 residues from the cysteine to the phenylalanine. Only the CDR3 portion is preserved as DNA: 45 bases, with reading frame beginning at the first base. A distance of 16 bases separates the germline ends of V and J, which lose 3 bases and 5 bases respectively. CDR1 and CDR2, looked up from the germline V gene, are MDHEN and SYDVKM. Of note for this clone: Its antigen remains unidentified. No much larger clonotype is one base removed from it; base qualities were not supplied.

Material for sequencing was peripheral blood. The chain couples TRBV28 to TRBJ1-1, with TRBD1 tentatively as D gene (5 bases match). The receptor was isolated from a woman over 75 with COVID-19, enrolled during active disease. The DNA sequence reads TGTGCCAGCAGTTTGCCGCCCGGGGGTGGGACTGAAGCTTTCTTT. The resulting protein is CASSLPPGGGTEAFF. The CDR3 plus the reference TRBV28 and TRBJ1-1 genes for the other parts give the full variable domain: DVKVTQSSRYLVKRTGEKVFLECVQDMDHENMFWYRQDPGLGLRLIYFSYDVKMKEKGDIPEGYSVSREKKERFSLILESASTNQTSMYLCASSLPPGGGTEAFFGQGTRLTVV.